The 2 T cell receptor beta chains below were found in one sample sequenced in a study of CD8+ T cells in alopecia areata (dated by TCRdb to the late 2010s). Library generation was performed with the immunoSEQ multiplex PCR assay. For TCR sequencing, RNA was extracted from every sample and reverse transcribed into cDNA to serve as template. The table comes from immuneACCESS by way of TCRdb, which keeps in-frame sequences with V and J called. Part of the clones is missing from these tables; in studies checked, under half for an unresolved V gene and the rest for unknown reasons. This sample is represented by approximately 11,000 clones; over 55% of them were singletons. The biggest ten clones account for around 8.5% of the sample. Per the publication, the time point label means: baseline before oral tofacitinib. From alopecia areata patients, peripheral blood was collected along with lesional scalp punch biopsies.

Specimen: skin, collected at week 0. Every receptor here comes from a human donor with alopecia areata.

DNA of the CDR3: TGTGCCAGTCGTTGGGACAGCTCTGGGGCCAACGTCCTGACTTTC. Its translation is CASRWDSSGANVLTF. V usage is TRBV19 and J usage is TRBJ2-6, with 7 bases matching TRBD1. This CDR3 contains 15 residues. V was pared by 8 bases and J by 0 bases, with 4 bases of the junction left unmatched. The V gene's germline CDR1 is LNHDA and CDR2 SQIVND (reference sequence).

This clone was picked up a small number of times. The J gene is TRBJ2-2, the V gene TRBV5-1; 10 bases match TRBD1. The CDR3 loop spans 15 amino acids. J gave up 5 bases and V 3 bases, and 4 bases lay outside the gene matches. Germline V gene data show CDR1 as SGHRS and CDR2 as YFSETQ. CDR3 in amino acids: CASSWGQGRTGELFF. The CDR3 nucleotides are TGCGCCAGCAGCTGGGGACAGGGGCGAACCGGGGAGCTGTTTTTT.